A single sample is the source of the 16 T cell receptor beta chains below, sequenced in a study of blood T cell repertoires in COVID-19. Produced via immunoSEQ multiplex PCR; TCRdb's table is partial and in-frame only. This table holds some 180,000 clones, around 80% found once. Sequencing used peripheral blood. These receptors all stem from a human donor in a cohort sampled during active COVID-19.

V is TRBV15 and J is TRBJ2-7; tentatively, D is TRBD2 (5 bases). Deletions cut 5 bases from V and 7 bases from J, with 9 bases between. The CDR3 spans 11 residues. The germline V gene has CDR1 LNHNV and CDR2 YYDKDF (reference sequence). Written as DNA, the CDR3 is TGTGCCACCAGCTTGGGCGGGGAGCAGTACTTC. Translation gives CATSLGGEQYF.

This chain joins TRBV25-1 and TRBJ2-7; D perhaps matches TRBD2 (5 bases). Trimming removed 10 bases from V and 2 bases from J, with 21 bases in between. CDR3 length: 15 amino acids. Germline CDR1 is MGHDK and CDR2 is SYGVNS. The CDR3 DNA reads TGTGCCACCTCCCCCGGGGTAGGAATTACCTACGAGCAGTACTTC. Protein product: CATSPGVGITYEQYF.

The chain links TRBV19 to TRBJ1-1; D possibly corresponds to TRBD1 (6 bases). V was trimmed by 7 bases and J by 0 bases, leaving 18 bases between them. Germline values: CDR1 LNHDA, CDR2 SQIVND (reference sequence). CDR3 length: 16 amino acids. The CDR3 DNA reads TGTGCCAGTACCGTAACAGGGCACCGAATGAACACTGAAGCTTTCTTT. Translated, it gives CASTVTGHRMNTEAFF.

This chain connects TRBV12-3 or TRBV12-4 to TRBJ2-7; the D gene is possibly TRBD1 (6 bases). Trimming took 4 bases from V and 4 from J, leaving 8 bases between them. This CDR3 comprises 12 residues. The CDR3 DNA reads TGTGCCAGCAGTTCCCAGGGGTACGAGCAGTACTTC. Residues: CASSSQGYEQYF.

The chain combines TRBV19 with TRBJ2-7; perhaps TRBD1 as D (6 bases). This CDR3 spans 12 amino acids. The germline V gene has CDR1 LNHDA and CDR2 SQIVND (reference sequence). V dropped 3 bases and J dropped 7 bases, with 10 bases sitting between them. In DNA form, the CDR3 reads TGTGCCAGTAGTATTGGGGGCAGAGAGCAGTACTTC. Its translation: CASSIGGREQYF. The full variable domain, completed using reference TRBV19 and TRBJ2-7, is DGGITQSPKYLFRKEGQNVTLSCEQNLNHDAMYWYRQDPGQGLRLIYYSQIVNDFQKGDIAEGYSVSREKKESFPLTVTSAQKNPTAFYLCASSIGGREQYFGPGTRLTVT.

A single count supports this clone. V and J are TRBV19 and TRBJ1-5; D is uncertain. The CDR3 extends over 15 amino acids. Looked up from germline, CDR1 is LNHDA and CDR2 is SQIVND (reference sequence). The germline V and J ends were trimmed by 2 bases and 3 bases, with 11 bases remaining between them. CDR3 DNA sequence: TGTGCCAGTAGTATATTCGAGCGCGCCAATCAGCCCCAGCATTTT. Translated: CASSIFERANQPQHF.

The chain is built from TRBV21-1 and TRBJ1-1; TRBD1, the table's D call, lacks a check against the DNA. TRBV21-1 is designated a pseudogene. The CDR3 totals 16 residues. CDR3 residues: CSEREKQEPMNTEAFF. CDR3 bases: TGTTCAGAGAGAGAGAAACAGGAGCCCATGAACACTGAAGCTTTCTTT.

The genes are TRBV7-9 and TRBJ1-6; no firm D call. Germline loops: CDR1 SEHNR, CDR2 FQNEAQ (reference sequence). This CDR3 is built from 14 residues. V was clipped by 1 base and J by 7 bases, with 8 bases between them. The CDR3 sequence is CASSLGQENSPLHF. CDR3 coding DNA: TGTGCCAGCAGCTTAGGTCAGGAAAATTCACCCCTCCACTTT.

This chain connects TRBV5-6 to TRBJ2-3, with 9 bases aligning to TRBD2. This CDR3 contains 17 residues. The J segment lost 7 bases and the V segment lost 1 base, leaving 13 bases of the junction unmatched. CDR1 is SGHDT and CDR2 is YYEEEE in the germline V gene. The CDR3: CASSLYRLAGPVHTQYF. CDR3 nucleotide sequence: TGTGCCAGCAGCTTGTATCGCCTAGCGGGGCCCGTCCATACGCAGTATTTT.

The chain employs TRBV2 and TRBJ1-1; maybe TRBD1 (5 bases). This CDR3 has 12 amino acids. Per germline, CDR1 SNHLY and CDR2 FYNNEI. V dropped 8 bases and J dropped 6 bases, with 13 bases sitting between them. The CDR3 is CASQSGGAEAFF. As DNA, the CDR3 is TGTGCCAGCCAAAGCGGGGGGGCTGAAGCTTTCTTT.

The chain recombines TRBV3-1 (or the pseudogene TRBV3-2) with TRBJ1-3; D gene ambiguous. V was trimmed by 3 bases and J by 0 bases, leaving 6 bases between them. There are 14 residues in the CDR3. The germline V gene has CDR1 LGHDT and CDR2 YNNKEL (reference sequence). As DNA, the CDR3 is TGTGCCAGCAGCCATGACAACTCTGGAAACACCATATATTTT. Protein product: CASSHDNSGNTIYF.

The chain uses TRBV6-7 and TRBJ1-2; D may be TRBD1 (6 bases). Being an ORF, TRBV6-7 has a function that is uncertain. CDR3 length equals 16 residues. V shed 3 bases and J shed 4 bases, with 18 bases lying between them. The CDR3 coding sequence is TGTGCCAGCAGTTATGAGGGGACACTCCAGTTCTATGGCTACACCTTC. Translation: CASSYEGTLQFYGYTF.

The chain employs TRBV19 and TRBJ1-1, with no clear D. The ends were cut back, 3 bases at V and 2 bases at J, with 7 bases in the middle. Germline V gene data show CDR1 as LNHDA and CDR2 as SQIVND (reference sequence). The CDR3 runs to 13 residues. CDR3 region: CASSIRRNTEAFF. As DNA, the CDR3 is TGTGCCAGTAGTATTAGGAGAAACACTGAAGCTTTCTTT.

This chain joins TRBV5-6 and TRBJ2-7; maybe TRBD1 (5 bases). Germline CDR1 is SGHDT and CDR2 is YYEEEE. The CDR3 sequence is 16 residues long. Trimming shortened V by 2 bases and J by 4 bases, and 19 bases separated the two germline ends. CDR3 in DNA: TGTGCCAGCAGCTTCCGGACAACATCCCCAACTTACGAGCAGTACTTC. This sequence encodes CASSFRTTSPTYEQYF.

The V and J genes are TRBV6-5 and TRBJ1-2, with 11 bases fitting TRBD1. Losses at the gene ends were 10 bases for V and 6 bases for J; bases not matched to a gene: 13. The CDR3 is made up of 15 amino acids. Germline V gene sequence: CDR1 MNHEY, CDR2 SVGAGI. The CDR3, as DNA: TGTGCCACCGCGGACAGGGGGCGCAGTTGGAATGGCTACACCTTC. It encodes CATADRGRSWNGYTF.

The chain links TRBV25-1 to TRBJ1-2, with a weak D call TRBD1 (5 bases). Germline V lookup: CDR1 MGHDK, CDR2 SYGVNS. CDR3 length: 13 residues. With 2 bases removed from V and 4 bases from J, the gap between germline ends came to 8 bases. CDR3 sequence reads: CASSETGSYGYTF. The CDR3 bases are TGTGCCAGCAGTGAAACAGGCAGCTATGGCTACACCTTC.